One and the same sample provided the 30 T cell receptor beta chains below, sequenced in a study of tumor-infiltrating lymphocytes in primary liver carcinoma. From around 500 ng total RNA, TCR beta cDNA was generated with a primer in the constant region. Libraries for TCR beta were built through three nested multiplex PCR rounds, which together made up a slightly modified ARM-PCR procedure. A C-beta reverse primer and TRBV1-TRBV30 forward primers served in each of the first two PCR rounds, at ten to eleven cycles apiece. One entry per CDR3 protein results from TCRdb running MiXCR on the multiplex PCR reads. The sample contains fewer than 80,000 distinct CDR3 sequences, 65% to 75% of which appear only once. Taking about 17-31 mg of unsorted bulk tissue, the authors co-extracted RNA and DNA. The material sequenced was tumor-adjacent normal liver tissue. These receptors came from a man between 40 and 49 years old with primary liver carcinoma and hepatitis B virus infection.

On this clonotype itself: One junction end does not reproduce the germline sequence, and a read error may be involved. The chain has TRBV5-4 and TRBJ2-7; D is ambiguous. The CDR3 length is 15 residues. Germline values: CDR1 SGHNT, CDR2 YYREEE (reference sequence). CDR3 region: CASSSKDGFSYEQCF. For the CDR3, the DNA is TGTGCCAGCAGCTCCAAGGACGGATTCTCCTACGAGCAGTGCTTC.

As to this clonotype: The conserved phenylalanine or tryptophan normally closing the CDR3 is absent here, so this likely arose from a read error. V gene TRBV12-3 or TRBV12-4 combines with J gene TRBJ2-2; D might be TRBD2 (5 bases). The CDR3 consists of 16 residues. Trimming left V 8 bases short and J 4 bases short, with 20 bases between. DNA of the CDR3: TGTGCCAGCGGTCCCGGACTGAAACGGGTCACCGGGGAGCTGTTTTAT. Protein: CASGPGLKRVTGELFY.

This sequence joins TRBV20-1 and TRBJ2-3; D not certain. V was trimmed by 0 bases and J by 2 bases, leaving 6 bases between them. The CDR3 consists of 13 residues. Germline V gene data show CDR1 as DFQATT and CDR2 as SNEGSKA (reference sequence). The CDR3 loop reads CSAREQYTDTQYF. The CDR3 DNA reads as TGCAGTGCTAGAGAACAGTACACAGATACGCAGTATTTT.

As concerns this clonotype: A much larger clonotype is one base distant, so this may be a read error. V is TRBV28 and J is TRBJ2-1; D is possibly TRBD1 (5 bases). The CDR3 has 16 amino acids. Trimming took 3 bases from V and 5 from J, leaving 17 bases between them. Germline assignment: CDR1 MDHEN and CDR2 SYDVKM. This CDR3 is CASSFPRGNTHNEQFF. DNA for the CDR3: TGTGCCAGCAGTTTCCCTAGGGGCAATACACACAATGAGCAGTTCTTC.

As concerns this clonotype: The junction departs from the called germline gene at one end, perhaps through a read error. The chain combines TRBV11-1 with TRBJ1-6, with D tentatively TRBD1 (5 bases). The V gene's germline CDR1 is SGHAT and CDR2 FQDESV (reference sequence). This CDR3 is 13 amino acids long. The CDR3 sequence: CASSRTLASLLHF. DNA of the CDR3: TGTGCCAGCAGCCGGACACTGGCTTCACTCCTCCACTTT.

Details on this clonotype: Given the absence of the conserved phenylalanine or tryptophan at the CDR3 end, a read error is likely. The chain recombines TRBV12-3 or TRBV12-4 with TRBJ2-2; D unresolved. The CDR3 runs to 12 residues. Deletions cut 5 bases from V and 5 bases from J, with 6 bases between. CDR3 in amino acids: CASSPQTGELFL. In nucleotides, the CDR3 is TGTGCCAGCAGTCCGCAGACCGGGGAGCTGTTTTTA.

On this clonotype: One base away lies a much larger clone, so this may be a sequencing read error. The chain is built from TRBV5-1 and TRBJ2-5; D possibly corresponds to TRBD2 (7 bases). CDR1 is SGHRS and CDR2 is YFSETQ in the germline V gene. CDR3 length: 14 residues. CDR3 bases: TGCGCCAGCAGCCAGTGGGGGGGCCAAGAGATCCAGTACTTC. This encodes CASSQWGGQEIQYF.

The CDR3 reads CASSLNQGSNQPQHF. CDR3 sequence (DNA): TGTGCCAGCAGTTTAAATCAGGGTAGCAATCAGCCCCAGCATTTT. This chain connects TRBV12-3 or TRBV12-4 to TRBJ1-5; possible D gene TRBD1, 5 bases. The CDR3 covers 15 residues. Trimming cost V 2 bases and J 0 bases, with 8 bases left between them.

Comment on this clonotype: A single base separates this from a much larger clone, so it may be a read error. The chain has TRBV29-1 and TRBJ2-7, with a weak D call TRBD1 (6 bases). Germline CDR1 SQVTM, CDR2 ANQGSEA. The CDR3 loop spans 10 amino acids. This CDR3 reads CSVGTDDQYF. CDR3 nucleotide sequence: TGCAGCGTTGGGACAGACGATCAGTACTTC.

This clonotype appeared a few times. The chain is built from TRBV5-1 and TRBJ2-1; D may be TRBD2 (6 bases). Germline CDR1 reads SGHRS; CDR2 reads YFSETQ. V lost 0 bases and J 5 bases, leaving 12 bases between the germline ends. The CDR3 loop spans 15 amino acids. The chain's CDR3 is CASSLVVTSNNEQFF. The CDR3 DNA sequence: TGCGCCAGCAGCTTGGTAGTGACTAGTAACAATGAGCAGTTCTTC.

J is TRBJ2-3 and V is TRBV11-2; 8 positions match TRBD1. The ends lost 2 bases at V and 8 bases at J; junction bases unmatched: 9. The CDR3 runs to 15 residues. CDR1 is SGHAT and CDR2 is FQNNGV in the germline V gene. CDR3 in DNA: TGTGCCAGCAGCTTACCCGGACAGGGACCGGGTACGCAGTATTTT. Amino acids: CASSLPGQGPGTQYF.

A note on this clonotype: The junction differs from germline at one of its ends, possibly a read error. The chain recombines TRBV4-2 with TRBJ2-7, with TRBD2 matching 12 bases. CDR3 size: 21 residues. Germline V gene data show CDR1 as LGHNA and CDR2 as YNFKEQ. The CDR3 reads CASSQASLAGGLLRSSYEQYF. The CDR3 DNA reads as TGTGCCAGCAGTCAAGCCTCCCTAGCGGGAGGGCTATTACGAAGCTCCTACGAGCAGTACTTC.

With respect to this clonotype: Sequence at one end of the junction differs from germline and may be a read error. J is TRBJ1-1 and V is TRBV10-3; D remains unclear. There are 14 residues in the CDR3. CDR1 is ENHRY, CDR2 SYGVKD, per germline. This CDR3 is CAIREPKKHTEASF. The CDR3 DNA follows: TGTGCCATCAGAGAGCCAAAGAAACACACTGAAGCTTCCTTT.

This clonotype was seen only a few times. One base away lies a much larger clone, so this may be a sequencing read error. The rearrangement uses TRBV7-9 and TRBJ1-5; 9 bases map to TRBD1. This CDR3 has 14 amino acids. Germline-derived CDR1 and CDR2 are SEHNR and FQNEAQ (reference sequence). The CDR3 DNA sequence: TGTGCCAACAGCTTAGGGACAGGGAATCAGCCCCAGCATTTT. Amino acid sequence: CANSLGTGNQPQHF.

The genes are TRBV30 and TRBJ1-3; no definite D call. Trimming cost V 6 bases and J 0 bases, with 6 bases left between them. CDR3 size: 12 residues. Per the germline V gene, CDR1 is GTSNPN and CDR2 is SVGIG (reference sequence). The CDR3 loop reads CACSNSGNTIYF. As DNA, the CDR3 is TGTGCCTGCTCAAACTCTGGAAACACCATATATTTT.

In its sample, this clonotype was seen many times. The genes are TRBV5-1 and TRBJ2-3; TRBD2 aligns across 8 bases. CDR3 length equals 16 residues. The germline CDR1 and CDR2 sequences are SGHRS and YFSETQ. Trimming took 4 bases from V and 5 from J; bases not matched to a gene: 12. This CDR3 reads CASSLTGAGVQDTQYF. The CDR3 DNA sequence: TGCGCCAGCAGCCTGACAGGAGCGGGAGTCCAAGATACGCAGTATTTT. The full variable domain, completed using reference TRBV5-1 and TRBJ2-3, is KAGVTQTPRYLIKTRGQQVTLSCSPISGHRSVSWYQQTPGQGLQFLFEYFSETQRNKGNFPGRFSGRQFSNSRSEMNVSTLELGDSALYLCASSLTGAGVQDTQYFGPGTRLTVL.

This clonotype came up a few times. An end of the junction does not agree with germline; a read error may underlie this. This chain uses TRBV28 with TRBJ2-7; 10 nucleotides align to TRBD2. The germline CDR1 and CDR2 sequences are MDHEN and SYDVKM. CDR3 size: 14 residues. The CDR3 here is CASSFLAGVYGQYF. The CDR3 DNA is TGTGCCAGCAGTTTTCTAGCGGGGGTCTACGGGCAGTACTTC.

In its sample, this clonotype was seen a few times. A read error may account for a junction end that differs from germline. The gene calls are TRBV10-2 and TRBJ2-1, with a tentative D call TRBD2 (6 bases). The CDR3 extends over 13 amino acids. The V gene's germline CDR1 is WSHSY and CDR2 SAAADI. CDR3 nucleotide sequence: TGTGCCAGCAACCTGACTAGGTTGGCTGAGCAGTCCTTC. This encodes CASNLTRLAEQSF.

The CDR3 reads CASSLANEQFF. The CDR3 DNA is TGTGCCAGCAGCTTAGCCAATGAGCAGTTCTTC. The chain links TRBV11-2 to TRBJ2-1, with unresolved D. Trimming took off 1 base at V and 6 bases at J, with 1 base between the two ends. The germline CDR1 and CDR2 sequences are SGHAT and FQNNGV. The CDR3 length is 11 residues.

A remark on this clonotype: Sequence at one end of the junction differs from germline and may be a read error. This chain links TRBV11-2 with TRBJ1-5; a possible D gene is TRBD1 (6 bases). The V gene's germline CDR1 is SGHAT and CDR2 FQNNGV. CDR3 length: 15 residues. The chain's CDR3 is CANSLEMGGNQSQHF. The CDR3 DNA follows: TGTGCCAACAGCTTAGAGATGGGGGGCAATCAATCCCAGCATTTT.

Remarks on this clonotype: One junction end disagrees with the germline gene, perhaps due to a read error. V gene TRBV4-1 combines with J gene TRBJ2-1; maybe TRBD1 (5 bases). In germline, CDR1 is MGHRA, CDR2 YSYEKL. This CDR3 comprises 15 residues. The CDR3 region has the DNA TGCGCCAGCAGCCGAAGGACAAGCAGCTACAATGAACAGTTCTTC. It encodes CASSRRTSSYNEQFF.

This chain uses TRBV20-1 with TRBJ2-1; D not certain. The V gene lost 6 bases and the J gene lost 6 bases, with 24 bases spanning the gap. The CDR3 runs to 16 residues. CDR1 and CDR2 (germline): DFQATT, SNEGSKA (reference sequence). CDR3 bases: TGCAGTGCGGTCCCCTTCCCGGCAAGGGAATGCAATGAGCAGTTCTTC. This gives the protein CSAVPFPARECNEQFF.

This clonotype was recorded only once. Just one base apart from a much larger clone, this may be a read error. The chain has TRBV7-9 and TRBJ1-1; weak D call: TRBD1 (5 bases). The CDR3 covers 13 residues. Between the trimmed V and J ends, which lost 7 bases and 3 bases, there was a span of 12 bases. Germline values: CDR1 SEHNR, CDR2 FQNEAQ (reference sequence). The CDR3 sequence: CASTLQGDTEAFF. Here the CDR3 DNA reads TGTGCCAGCACCTTGCAGGGAGACACTGAAGCTTTCTTT.

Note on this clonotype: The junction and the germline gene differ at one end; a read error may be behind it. The CDR3 DNA follows: TGTGCCAGCAGTGAACCAGGGGGGAGCAAAAACACCGGGGGGCTGTTTTTT. This sequence encodes CASSEPGGSKNTGGLFF. V is TRBV25-1 and J is TRBJ2-2; possibly TRBD1 for D (7 bases). The CDR3 is 17 residues long. Germline V CDR1 and CDR2: MGHDK, SYGVNS.

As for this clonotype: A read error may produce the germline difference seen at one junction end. The CDR3 region has the DNA TGTGCAAGCAGCCCCGGCATAGCTCCAACTAATGAAAAAGTGGTTTTT. Amino acid sequence: CASSPGIAPTNEKVVF. J is TRBJ1-4 and V is TRBV11-2; no clear D. This CDR3 region has 16 residues. Germline V gene sequence: CDR1 SGHAT, CDR2 FQNNGV.

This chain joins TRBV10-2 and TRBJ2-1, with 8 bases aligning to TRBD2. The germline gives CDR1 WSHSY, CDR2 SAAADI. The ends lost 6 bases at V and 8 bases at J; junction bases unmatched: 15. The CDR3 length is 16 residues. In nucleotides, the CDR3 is TGCGCCAGCAGCACCCGACGTAGCGGGAATGCGGATGAGCAGTTCTTC. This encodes CASSTRRSGNADEQFF.

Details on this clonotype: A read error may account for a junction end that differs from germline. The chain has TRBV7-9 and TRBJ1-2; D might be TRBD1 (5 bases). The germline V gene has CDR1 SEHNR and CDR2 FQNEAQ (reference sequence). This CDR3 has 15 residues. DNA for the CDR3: TGTGCCAGCAGCCGTACTCAAGGGGCGGACTATGACTACACCTTC. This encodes CASSRTQGADYDYTF.

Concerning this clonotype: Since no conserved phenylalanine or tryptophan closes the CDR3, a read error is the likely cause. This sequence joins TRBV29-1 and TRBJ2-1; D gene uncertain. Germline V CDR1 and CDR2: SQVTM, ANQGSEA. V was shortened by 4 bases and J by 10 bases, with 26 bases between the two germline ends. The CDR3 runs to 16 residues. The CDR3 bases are TGCAGCGTTGCCACGCTTCGGCCCTGGTCCTGTCAAGAGCAGTTCTCC. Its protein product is CSVATLRPWSCQEQFS.

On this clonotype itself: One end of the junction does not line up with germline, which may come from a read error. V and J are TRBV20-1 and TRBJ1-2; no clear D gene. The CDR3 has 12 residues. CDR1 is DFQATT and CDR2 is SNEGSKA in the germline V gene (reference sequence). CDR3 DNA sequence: TGCAGTGTTAGAGATCTTGGGGAGGGCTACACCTTC. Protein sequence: CSVRDLGEGYTF.

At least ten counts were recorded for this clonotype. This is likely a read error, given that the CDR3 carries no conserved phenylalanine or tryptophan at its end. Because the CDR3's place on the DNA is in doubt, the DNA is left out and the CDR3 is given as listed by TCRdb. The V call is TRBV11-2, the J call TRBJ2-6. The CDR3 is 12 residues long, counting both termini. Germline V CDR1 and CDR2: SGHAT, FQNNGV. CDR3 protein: CASGVGANVLTS.